The 22 T cell receptor beta chains below come from one sample, sequenced in a study of CD8+ T cells in alopecia areata. RNA, once extracted, was reverse transcribed into cDNA for use as the sequencing template. Sequencing used immunoSEQ multiplex PCR; TCRdb keeps in-frame clones, though not all of them. The repertoire holds 150,000 to 200,000 clones, with about 55% as singletons. Treatment reported: oral pan-JAK inhibitor, 5-10 mg twice daily. This specimen was CD8+ T cells sorted from blood, taken at week 24, from a patient treated with tofacitinib. The receptors originated from a human donor with alopecia areata.

Many counts were recorded for this clone. The chain combines TRBV4-3 with TRBJ2-1; 8 nucleotides agree with TRBD2. Trimming took 0 bases from V and 6 from J; bases not matched to a gene: 4. The CDR3 runs to 15 residues. Germline V lookup: CDR1 LGHNA, CDR2 YSLEER. CDR3 bases: TGCGCCAGCAGCCAAGATGGAGCGGGGGTCAATGAGCAGTTCTTC. It specifies CASSQDGAGVNEQFF.

This clone showed up just a few times. The gene calls are TRBV30 and TRBJ1-1; D is uncertain. The V gene lost 5 bases and the J gene lost 0 bases, with 7 bases spanning the gap. The germline gives CDR1 GTSNPN, CDR2 SVGIG (reference sequence). CDR3 length: 12 residues. CDR3 amino acids: CAWVGLNTEAFF. CDR3 sequence (DNA): TGTGCCTGGGTGGGGTTGAACACTGAAGCTTTCTTT.

V is TRBV10-2 and J is TRBJ2-1; possible D gene TRBD2, 6 bases. The CDR3 is made up of 14 amino acids. Trimming cost V 8 bases and J 6 bases, with 17 bases left between them. Germline V gene sequence: CDR1 WSHSY, CDR2 SAAADI. As DNA, the CDR3 is TGCGCCAGCTATGGACGGGGGATTGTCAATGAGCAGTTCTTC. Protein: CASYGRGIVNEQFF.

This clone was seen more than once but under ten times. This rearrangement joins TRBV9 to TRBJ1-2; D not certain. The CDR3 extends over 12 amino acids. V shed 4 bases and J shed 4 bases, with 8 bases lying between them. Germline CDR1 and CDR2: SGDLS and YYNGEE. CDR3 amino acids: CASSQWVYGYTF. For the CDR3, the DNA is TGTGCCAGCAGCCAGTGGGTCTATGGCTACACCTTC.

Concerning this clone: One end of the junction does not line up with germline, which may come from a read error. The chain recombines TRBV13 with TRBJ1-2; 10 bases fit TRBD1. The CDR3 totals 12 residues. CDR1 and CDR2 (germline): PRHDT, FYEKMQ (reference sequence). CDR3 sequence reads: CASSPQGTGALF. The CDR3 DNA reads as TGTGCCAGCAGCCCGCAGGGGACAGGGGCATTGTTC.

V gene TRBV6-6 combines with J gene TRBJ1-1; D may be TRBD1 (5 bases). The CDR3 has 14 residues. The germline V and J ends were trimmed by 2 bases and 5 bases, with 12 bases remaining between them. Germline assignment: CDR1 MNHNY and CDR2 SVGAGI (reference sequence). The CDR3 loop reads CASSYTGEGTEAFF. Written as DNA, the CDR3 is TGTGCCAGCAGTTACACAGGTGAAGGTACTGAAGCTTTCTTT.

The CDR3 coding sequence is TGCAGCCCAGATGTCCTTGGGACAGGGGATGAAGCTTTCTTT. It specifies CSPDVLGTGDEAFF. The chain uses TRBV29-1 and TRBJ1-1; 10 nucleotides agree with TRBD1. Germline loops: CDR1 SQVTM, CDR2 ANQGSEA. J was trimmed by 7 bases and V by 8 bases; bases with no gene match: 13. The CDR3 is made up of 14 amino acids.

This rearrangement joins TRBV29-1 to TRBJ2-1, with TRBD1 matching 7 bases. This CDR3 comprises 13 residues. Germline assignment: CDR1 SQVTM and CDR2 ANQGSEA. V lost 7 bases, J lost 0 bases, and 3 bases stayed unmatched. The CDR3 reads CSGWDSSYNEQFF. The CDR3 coding sequence is TGCAGCGGGTGGGACAGCTCCTACAATGAGCAGTTCTTC.

The chain combines TRBV7-3 with TRBJ1-2; TRBD1 matches at 8 bases. CDR3 size: 14 residues. J gave up 6 bases and V 0 bases, and 3 bases lay outside the gene matches. Germline assignment: CDR1 SGHTA and CDR2 FQGTGA. CDR3 bases: TGTGCCAGCAGCTTAACTCAGGGGGCCGATGGCTACACCTTC. Amino acids: CASSLTQGADGYTF.

This clone has only one observation. The chain has TRBV11-2 and TRBJ1-1; D perhaps matches TRBD1 (5 bases). Germline CDR1 is SGHAT and CDR2 is FQNNGV. CDR3 length equals 14 residues. V lost 5 bases and J 3 bases, leaving 13 bases between the germline ends. The CDR3 DNA reads as TGTGCCAGCAGCCCTCTTGGAGGGGACACTGAAGCTTTCTTT. Translated, it gives CASSPLGGDTEAFF.

The V gene is TRBV5-1, the J gene TRBJ1-1, with D uncertain. The V gene's germline CDR1 is SGHRS and CDR2 YFSETQ. CDR3 length equals 13 residues. The V and J ends lost 9 bases and 1 base respectively, with 13 bases between them. The CDR3 sequence is CATKDDPNTEAFF. As DNA, the CDR3 is TGCGCCACCAAGGACGACCCGAACACTGAAGCTTTCTTT.

The chain is built from TRBV6-6 and TRBJ1-6; 7 bases align to TRBD1. Germline V gene lookup returns CDR1 MNHNY and CDR2 SVGAGI (reference sequence). The CDR3 has 14 amino acids. V was clipped by 5 bases and J by 11 bases; unmatched bases: 9. In nucleotides, the CDR3 is TGTGCCAGCAGTCGAACAGGGGACGGGACACCCCTCCACTTT. Residues: CASSRTGDGTPLHF.

Only a few counts were recorded for this clone. The rearrangement uses TRBV7-2 and TRBJ2-3, with D hard to call. This CDR3 region has 14 residues. V was pared by 4 bases and J by 3 bases, with 11 bases between. Germline CDR1 SGHTA, CDR2 FQGNSA. CDR3 bases: TGTGCCAGCAGCTCCCCGGCCGGTACAGATACGCAGTATTTT. The encoded protein is CASSSPAGTDTQYF.

This clone was recorded a few times. V usage is TRBV5-1 and J usage is TRBJ2-5, with D unresolved. The DNA end favors TRBJ2-7, so the J call may be wrong. This CDR3 region has 15 residues. The V gene's germline CDR1 is SGHRS and CDR2 YFSETQ. In DNA form, the CDR3 reads TGCGCCAGCAGCTTGGAGTCGGGCAGCCACTACGAGCAGTACTTC. Amino acid sequence: CASSLESGSHYEQYF.

The chain joins TRBV25-1 to TRBJ1-1; D remains unclear. This CDR3 is 15 amino acids long. V was shortened by 5 bases and J by 5 bases, with 18 bases between the two germline ends. In germline, CDR1 is MGHDK, CDR2 SYGVNS. The CDR3 DNA sequence: TGTGCCAGCAGTAAGGACGGGCCGTTAAAGACTGAAGCTTTCTTT. Residues: CASSKDGPLKTEAFF.

This clone appeared a few times. The V gene is TRBV20-1, the J gene TRBJ1-2; TRBD1 might be the D (5 bases). There are 10 residues in the CDR3. Germline loops: CDR1 DFQATT, CDR2 SNEGSKA (reference sequence). V shed 6 bases and J shed 11 bases, with 13 bases lying between them. Here the CDR3 DNA reads TGCAGTGCCGATGGGACGGGGTACACCTTC. Translating it yields CSADGTGYTF.

On this clone: Other nucleotide sequences in the sample specify the same CDR3. The chain employs TRBV30 and TRBJ2-7, with 7 positions matching TRBD1. J was trimmed by 4 bases and V by 0 bases; bases with no gene match: 3. Germline lookup yields CDR1 GTSNPN and CDR2 SVGIG (reference sequence). The CDR3 has 13 residues. The CDR3: CAWSVGDSYEQYF. CDR3 nucleotides: TGTGCCTGGAGTGTAGGGGACAGTTACGAGCAGTACTTC.

The CDR3 spells CASKDGANVLTF. The CDR3 DNA sequence: TGTGCCAGCAAGGATGGGGCCAACGTCCTGACTTTC. The chain joins TRBV5-6 to TRBJ2-6; D gene uncertain. This CDR3 comprises 12 residues. The V and J ends lost 6 bases and 3 bases respectively, with 4 bases between them. The germline V gene has CDR1 SGHDT and CDR2 YYEEEE.

This clone appeared a single time. The V gene is TRBV4-3, the J gene TRBJ2-1; 9 nucleotides line up with TRBD2. The V segment lost 5 bases and the J segment 7 bases; nucleotides outside the gene matches: 6. The CDR3 is 14 residues long. Per the germline V gene, CDR1 is LGHNA and CDR2 is YSLEER. This CDR3 is CASSISGGGNEQFF. The CDR3 nucleotides are TGCGCCAGCAGCATTAGCGGGGGAGGTAATGAGCAGTTCTTC.

Details on this clone: The same CDR3 also results from other DNA sequences found in this sample. The rearrangement links TRBV9 to TRBJ1-1; D may be TRBD1 (6 bases). Trimming stripped 0 bases from V and 0 bases from J, with 12 bases between. Germline V lookup: CDR1 SGDLS, CDR2 YYNGEE. CDR3 length: 16 amino acids. The CDR3 spells CASSVEGGRLNTEAFF. The CDR3 bases are TGTGCCAGCAGCGTAGAAGGGGGGCGCCTGAACACTGAAGCTTTCTTT.

This chain links TRBV4-3 with TRBJ2-3; D possibly uses TRBD1 or TRBD2 (6 bases each). Trimming shortened V by 0 bases and J by 3 bases, and 10 bases separated the two germline ends. Germline lookup yields CDR1 LGHNA and CDR2 YSLEER. The CDR3 runs 15 residues. DNA of the CDR3: TGCGCCAGCAGCCAAGATGAAGGGGGGACAGATACGCAGTATTTT. It codes for CASSQDEGGTDTQYF.

As regards this clone: The sample contains more than one DNA sequence encoding this CDR3. This chain links TRBV4-3 with TRBJ2-2, with 8 bases lining up with TRBD1. This CDR3 has 15 amino acids. Germline V gene data show CDR1 as LGHNA and CDR2 as YSLEER. Trimming at V came to 3 bases and at J to 1 base, leaving 1 base not matched to a gene. This CDR3 reads CASSQGTGNTGELFF. CDR3 in DNA: TGCGCCAGCAGCCAGGGGACAGGGAACACCGGGGAGCTGTTTTTT.